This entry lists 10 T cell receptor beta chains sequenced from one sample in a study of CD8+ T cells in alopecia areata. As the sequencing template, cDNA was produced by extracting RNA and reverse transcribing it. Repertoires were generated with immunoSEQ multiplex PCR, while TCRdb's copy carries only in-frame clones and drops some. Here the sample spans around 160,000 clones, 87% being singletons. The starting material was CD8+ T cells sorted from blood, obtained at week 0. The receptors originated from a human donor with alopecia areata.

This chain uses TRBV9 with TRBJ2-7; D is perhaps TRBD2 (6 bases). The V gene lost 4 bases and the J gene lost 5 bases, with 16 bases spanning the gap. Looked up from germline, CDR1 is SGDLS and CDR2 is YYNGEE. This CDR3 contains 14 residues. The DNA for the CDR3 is TGTGCCAGCAGCATAAGGTCGGGACTTGACGAGCAGTACTTC. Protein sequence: CASSIRSGLDEQYF. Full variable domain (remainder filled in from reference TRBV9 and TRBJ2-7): DSGVTQTPKHLITATGQRVTLRCSPRSGDLSVYWYQQSLDQGLQFLIQYYNGEERAKGNILERFSAQQFPDLHSELNLSSLELGDSALYFCASSIRSGLDEQYFGPGTRLTVT.

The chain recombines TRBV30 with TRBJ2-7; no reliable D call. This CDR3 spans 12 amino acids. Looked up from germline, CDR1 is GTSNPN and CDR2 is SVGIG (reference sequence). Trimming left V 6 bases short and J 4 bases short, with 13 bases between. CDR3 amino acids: CACEEGSYEQYF. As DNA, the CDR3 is TGTGCCTGTGAGGAAGGGTCGTACGAGCAGTACTTC.

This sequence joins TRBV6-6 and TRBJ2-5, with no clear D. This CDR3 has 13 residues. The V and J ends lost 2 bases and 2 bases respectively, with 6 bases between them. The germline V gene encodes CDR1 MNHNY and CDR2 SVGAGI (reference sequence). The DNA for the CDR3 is TGTGCCAGCAGTTACAATCGACAAGAGACCCAGTACTTC. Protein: CASSYNRQETQYF.

The CDR3 here is CASSSLLPHQTRRLHNEQFF. The DNA of the CDR3 is TGTGCCAGCAGTTCCTTACTCCCTCACCAGACAAGGAGACTCCACAATGAGCAGTTCTTC. The gene calls are TRBV27 and TRBJ2-1; D not resolved. The length of the CDR3 is 20 residues. Germline lookup yields CDR1 MNHEY and CDR2 SMNVEV (reference sequence). The ends were cut back, 4 bases at V and 5 bases at J, with 30 bases in the middle.

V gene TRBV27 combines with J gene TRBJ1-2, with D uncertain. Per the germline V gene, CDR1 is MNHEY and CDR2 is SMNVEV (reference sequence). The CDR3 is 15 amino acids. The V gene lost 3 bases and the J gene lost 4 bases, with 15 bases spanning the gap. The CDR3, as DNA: TGTGCCAGCAGTTTTCGACGTCCGGGTTCCTATGGCTACACCTTC. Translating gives CASSFRRPGSYGYTF.

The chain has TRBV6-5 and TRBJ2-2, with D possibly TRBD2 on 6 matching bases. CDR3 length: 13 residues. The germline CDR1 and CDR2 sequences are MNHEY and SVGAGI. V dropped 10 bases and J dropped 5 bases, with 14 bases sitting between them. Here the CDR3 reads CATRGVITGELFF. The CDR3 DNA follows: TGTGCCACTCGCGGGGTCATTACCGGGGAGCTGTTTTTT.

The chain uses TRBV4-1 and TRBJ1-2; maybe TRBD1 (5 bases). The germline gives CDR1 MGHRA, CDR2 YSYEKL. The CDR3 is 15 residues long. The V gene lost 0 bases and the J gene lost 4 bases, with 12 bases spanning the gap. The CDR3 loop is CASSQDGGTGYGYTF. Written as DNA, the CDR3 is TGCGCCAGCAGCCAAGACGGAGGGACCGGCTATGGCTACACCTTC.

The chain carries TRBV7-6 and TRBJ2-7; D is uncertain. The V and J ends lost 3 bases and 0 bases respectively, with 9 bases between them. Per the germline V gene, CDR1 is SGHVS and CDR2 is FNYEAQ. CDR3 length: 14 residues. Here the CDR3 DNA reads TGTGCCAGCAGCTTCGGGTCCACCTCCTACGAGCAGTACTTC. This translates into CASSFGSTSYEQYF.

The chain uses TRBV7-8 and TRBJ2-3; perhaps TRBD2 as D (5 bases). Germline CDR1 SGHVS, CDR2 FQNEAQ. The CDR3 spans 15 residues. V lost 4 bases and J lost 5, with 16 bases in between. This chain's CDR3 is CASSSRRTHQDTQYF. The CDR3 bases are TGTGCCAGCAGCTCAAGACGGACTCATCAAGATACGCAGTATTTT.

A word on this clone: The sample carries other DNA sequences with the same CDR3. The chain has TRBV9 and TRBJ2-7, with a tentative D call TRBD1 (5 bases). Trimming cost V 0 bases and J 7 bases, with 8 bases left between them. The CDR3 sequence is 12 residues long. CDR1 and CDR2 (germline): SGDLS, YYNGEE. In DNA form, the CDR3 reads TGTGCCAGCAGCGTAGGACAGACTGAGCAGTACTTC. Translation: CASSVGQTEQYF.